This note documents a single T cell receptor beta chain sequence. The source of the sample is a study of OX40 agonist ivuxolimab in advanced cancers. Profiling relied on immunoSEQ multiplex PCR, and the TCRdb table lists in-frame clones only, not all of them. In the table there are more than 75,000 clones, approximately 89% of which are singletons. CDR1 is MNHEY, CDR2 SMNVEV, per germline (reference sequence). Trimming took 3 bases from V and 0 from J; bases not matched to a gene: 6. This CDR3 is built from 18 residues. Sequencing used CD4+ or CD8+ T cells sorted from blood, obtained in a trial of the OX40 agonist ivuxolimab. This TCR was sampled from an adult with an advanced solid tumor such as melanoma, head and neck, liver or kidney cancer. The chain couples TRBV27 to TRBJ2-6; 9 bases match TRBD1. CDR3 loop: CASSFGGQGLSGANVLTF. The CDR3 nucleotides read TGTGCCAGCAGTTTCGGGGGACAGGGTCTCTCTGGGGCCAACGTCCTGACTTTC.